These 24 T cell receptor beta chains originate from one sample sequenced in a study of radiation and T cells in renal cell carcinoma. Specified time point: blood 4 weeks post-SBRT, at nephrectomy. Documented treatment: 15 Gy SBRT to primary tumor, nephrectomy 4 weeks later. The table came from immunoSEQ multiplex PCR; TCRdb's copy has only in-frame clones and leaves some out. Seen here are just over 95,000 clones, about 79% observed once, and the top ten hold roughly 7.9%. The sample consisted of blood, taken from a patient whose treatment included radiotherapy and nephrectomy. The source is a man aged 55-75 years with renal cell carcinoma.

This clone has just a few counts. Written as DNA, the CDR3 is TGTGCCAGCAGCATTAGCGGGATCTCCTACAATGAGCAGTTCTTC. It translates to CASSISGISYNEQFF. The chain couples TRBV7-6 to TRBJ2-1; 8 nucleotides agree with TRBD2. V trimming: 5 bases; J trimming: 0 bases; junction bases outside the gene matches: 3. CDR1 and CDR2 (germline): SGHVS, FNYEAQ. This CDR3 is 15 amino acids long.

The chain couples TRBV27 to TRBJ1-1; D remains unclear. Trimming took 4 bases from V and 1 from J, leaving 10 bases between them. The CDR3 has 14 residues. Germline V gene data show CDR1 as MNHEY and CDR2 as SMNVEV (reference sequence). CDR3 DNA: TGTGCCAGCAGTTGGTTAGGTAAGAACACTGAAGCTTTCTTT. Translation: CASSWLGKNTEAFF.

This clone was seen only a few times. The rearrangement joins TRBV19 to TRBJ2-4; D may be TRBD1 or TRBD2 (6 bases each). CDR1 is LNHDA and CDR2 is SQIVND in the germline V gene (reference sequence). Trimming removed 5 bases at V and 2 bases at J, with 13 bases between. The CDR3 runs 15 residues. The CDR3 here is CASSPEGHSKNIQYF. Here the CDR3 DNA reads TGTGCCAGTAGTCCGGAGGGACACTCCAAAAACATTCAGTACTTC.

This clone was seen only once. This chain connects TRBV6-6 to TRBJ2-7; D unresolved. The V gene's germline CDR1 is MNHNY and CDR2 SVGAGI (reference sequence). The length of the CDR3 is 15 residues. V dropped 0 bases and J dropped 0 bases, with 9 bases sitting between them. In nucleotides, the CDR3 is TGTGCCAGCAGTTACTCCGGGCGAAGCTCCTACGAGCAGTACTTC. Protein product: CASSYSGRSSYEQYF.

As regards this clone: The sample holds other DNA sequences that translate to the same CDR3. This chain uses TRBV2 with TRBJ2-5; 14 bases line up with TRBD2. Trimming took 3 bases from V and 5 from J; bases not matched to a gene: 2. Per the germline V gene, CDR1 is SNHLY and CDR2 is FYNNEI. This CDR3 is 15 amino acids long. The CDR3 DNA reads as TGTGCCAGCAGTGAGGGACTAGCGGGAGTGGAGACCCAGTACTTC. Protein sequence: CASSEGLAGVETQYF.

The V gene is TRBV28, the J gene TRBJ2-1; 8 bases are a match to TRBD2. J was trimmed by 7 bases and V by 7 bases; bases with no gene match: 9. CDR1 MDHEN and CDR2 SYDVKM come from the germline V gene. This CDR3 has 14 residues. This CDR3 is CASTPAGVLNEQFF. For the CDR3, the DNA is TGTGCCAGCACCCCAGCGGGAGTACTAAATGAGCAGTTCTTC.

This chain's CDR3 is CASRETGTGDLYGYTF. CDR3 DNA: TGTGCCAGCAGGGAAACCGGGACAGGGGACCTCTATGGCTACACCTTC. V is TRBV25-1 and J is TRBJ1-2; 10 bases match TRBD1. Germline assignment: CDR1 MGHDK and CDR2 SYGVNS. The CDR3 length is 16 residues. The V and J ends lost 6 bases and 4 bases, in that order; junction bases with no gene match: 11.

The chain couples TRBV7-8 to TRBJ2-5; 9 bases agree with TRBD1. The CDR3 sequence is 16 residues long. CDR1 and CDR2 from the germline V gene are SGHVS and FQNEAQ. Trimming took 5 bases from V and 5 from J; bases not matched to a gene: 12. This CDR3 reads CASSTSRDRALETQYF. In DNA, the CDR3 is TGTGCCAGCAGCACAAGCCGGGACAGGGCATTGGAGACCCAGTACTTC. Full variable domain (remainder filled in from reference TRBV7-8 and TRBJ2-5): GAGVSQSPRYKVAKRGQDVALRCDPISGHVSLFWYQQALGQGPEFLTYFQNEAQLDKSGLPSDRFFAERPEGSVSTLKIQRTQQEDSAVYLCASSTSRDRALETQYFGPGTRLLVL.

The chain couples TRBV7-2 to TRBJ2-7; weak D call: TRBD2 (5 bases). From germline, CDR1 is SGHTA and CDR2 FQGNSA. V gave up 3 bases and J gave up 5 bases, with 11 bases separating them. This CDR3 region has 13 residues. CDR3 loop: CASSFSPSHEQYF. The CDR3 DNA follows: TGTGCCAGCAGCTTCTCCCCTAGCCACGAGCAGTACTTC.

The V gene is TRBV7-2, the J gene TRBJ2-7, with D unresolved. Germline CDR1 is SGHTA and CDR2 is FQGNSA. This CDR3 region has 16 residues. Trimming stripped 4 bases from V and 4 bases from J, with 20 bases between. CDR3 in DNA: TGTGCCAGCAGCTCCTATTCGACGCGGCGTAAGTACGAGCAGTACTTC. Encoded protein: CASSSYSTRRKYEQYF.

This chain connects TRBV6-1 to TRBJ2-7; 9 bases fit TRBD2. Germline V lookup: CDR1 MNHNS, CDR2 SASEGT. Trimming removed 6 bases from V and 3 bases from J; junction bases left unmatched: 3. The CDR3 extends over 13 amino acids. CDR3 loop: CASRTSGSYEQYF. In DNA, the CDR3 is TGTGCCAGCAGGACTAGCGGAAGCTACGAGCAGTACTTC.

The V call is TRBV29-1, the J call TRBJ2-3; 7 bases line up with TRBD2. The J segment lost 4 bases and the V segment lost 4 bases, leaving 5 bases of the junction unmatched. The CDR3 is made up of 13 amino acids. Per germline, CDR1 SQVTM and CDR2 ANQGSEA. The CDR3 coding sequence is TGCAGCGTTGGCGGGAGCGGGGCAGATACGCAGTATTTT. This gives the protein CSVGGSGADTQYF.

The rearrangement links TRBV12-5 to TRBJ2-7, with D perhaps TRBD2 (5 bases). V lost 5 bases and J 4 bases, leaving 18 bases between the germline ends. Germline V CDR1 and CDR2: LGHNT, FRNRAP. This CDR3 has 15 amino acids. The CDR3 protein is CASGTPGFLTYEQYF. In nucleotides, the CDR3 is TGTGCTAGTGGTACCCCGGGGTTTCTTACATACGAGCAGTACTTC.

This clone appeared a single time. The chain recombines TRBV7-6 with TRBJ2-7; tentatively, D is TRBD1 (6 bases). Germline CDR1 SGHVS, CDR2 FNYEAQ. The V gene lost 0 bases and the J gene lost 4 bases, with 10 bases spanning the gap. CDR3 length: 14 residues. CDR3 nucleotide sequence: TGTGCCAGCAGCTTAGCCCCCGGGACATACGAGCAGTACTTC. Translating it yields CASSLAPGTYEQYF.

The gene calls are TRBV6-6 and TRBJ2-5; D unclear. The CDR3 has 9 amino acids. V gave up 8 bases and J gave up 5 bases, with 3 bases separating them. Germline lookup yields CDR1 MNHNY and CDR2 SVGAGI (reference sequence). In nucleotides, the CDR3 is TGTGCCAGCGGGGAGACCCAGTACTTC. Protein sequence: CASGETQYF.

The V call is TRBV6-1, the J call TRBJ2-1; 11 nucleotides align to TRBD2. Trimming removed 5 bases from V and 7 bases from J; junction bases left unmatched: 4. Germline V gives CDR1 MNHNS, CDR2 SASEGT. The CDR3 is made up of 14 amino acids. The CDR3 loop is CASSTSGSRNEQFF. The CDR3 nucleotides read TGTGCCAGCAGTACTAGCGGGAGCAGGAATGAGCAGTTCTTC.

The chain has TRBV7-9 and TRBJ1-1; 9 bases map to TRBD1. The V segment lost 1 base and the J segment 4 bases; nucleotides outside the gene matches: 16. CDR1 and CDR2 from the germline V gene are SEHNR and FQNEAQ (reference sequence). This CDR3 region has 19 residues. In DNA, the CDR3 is TGTGCCAGCAGCTTAGAAGTGGGGACAGGGAGGTTTATGGGCACTGAAGCTTTCTTT. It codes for CASSLEVGTGRFMGTEAFF.

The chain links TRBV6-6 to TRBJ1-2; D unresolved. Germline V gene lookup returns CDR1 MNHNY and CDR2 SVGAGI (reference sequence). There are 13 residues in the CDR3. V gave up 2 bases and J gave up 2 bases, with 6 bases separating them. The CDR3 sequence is CASSYPENYGYTF. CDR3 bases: TGTGCCAGCAGTTACCCTGAAAACTATGGCTACACCTTC.

CDR3 DNA: TGTGCCAGCAGAACGAGGTCCCCATTTGAGCAGTTCTTC. It is translated as CASRTRSPFEQFF. The chain links TRBV6-1 to TRBJ2-1; D gene ambiguous. The CDR3 contains 13 residues. With 6 bases removed from V and 9 bases from J, the gap between germline ends came to 15 bases. Per germline, CDR1 MNHNS and CDR2 SASEGT.

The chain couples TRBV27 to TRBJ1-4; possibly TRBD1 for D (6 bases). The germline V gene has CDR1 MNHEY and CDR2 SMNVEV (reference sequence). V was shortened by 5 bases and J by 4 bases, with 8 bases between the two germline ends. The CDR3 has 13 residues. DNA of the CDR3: TGTGCCAGCAGTGACAGGTTTAATGAAAAACTGTTTTTT. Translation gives CASSDRFNEKLFF.

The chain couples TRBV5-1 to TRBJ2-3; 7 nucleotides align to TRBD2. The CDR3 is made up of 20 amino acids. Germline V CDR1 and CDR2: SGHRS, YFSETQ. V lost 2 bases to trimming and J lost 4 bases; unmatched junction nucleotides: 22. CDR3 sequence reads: CASSFIFRATSDGGADTQYF. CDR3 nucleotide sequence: TGCGCCAGCAGCTTCATTTTCAGGGCTACGTCCGATGGGGGGGCAGATACGCAGTATTTT.

The CDR3 sequence is CASSFASGAWGDTQYF. The DNA of the CDR3 is TGTGCCAGCAGCTTTGCCTCGGGAGCCTGGGGGGATACGCAGTATTTT. This rearrangement joins TRBV11-2 to TRBJ2-3; maybe TRBD2 (6 bases). Germline assignment: CDR1 SGHAT and CDR2 FQNNGV. Trimming removed 3 bases from V and 6 bases from J, with 19 bases in between. The CDR3 consists of 16 residues.

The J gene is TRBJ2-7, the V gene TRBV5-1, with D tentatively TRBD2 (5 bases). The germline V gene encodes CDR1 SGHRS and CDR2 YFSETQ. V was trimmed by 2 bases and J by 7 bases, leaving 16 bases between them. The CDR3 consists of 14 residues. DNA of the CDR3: TGCGCCAGCAGCTTATCCAGCAGGTCGGGGGAGCAGTACTTC. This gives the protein CASSLSSRSGEQYF.

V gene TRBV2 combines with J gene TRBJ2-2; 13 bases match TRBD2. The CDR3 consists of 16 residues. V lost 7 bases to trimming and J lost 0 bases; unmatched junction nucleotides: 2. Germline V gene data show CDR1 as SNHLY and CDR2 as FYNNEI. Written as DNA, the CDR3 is TGTGCCAGCAAGGGACTAGCGGGAACGAACACCGGGGAGCTGTTTTTT. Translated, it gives CASKGLAGTNTGELFF.